Sequencing of this T cell receptor beta chain was carried out in a study of blood T cell repertoires in COVID-19. Trimming cost V 0 bases and J 2 bases, with 5 bases left between them. CDR3 length: 14 amino acids. Germline values: CDR1 SGHTA, CDR2 FQGNSA. Profiling relied on immunoSEQ multiplex PCR, and the TCRdb table lists in-frame clones only, not all of them. In the table there are about 190,000 clones, over 80% of which are singletons. Seattle-derived patients entered the study during active infection and were followed longitudinally. The rearrangement uses TRBV7-2 and TRBJ1-3; D gene uncertain. Sequences were obtained from peripheral blood. The receptor was derived from a woman aged 55-70 years with COVID-19, enrolled during active disease. In DNA, the CDR3 is TGTGCCAGCAGCTTAGCCAGGCCTGGAAACACCATATATTTT. Residues: CASSLARPGNTIYF.